These 5 T cell receptor beta chains share one sample of origin, sequenced in a study of neurological immune-mediated disorders (dated 2019 in TCRdb). Library preparation was by 5' RACE. TCRdb lists the instrument as Illumina HiSeq 2500. TCRdb trimmed the raw reads at Q25, called clones with MiXCR and kept productive beta chains. Rows with a matching CDR3 protein are joined into one entry that keeps the most common DNA and genes. The table for this sample lists about 48,000 distinct CDR3 sequences; 10% of them were counted only once. 21% of the sample is held by the ten biggest clonotypes. The sample consisted of PBMCs. All receptors come from a woman aged 40 to 50 with HTLV-1-associated myelopathy (HAM/TSP).

This clonotype was seen ten or more times. The gene calls are TRBV5-1 and TRBJ2-7; D perhaps matches TRBD1 (5 bases). Germline CDR1 reads SGHRS; CDR2 reads YFSETQ. The CDR3 runs 14 residues. Trimming shortened V by 0 bases and J by 2 bases, and 9 bases separated the two germline ends. Here the CDR3 reads CASSLGAGTYEQYF. For the CDR3, the DNA is TGCGCCAGCAGCTTGGGTGCAGGGACCTACGAGCAGTACTTC.

Notes on this clonotype: This may be a read error: a much more frequent sequence differs by one nucleotide. The chain couples TRBV19 to TRBJ2-1, with a tentative D call TRBD2 (5 bases). The CDR3 has 14 amino acids. Germline V gene lookup returns CDR1 LNHDA and CDR2 SQIVND (reference sequence). CDR3 nucleotide sequence: TGTACCAGTAGTATTGGGAGCTCCTACAATGAGCAGTTCTTC. Protein: CTSSIGSSYNEQFF.

This clonotype was observed at least ten times. The chain recombines TRBV5-1 with TRBJ1-1; D gene ambiguous. The CDR3 runs to 16 residues. The germline V and J ends were trimmed by 4 bases and 2 bases, with 18 bases remaining between them. CDR1 SGHRS and CDR2 YFSETQ come from the germline V gene. The CDR3 DNA reads as TGCGCCAGCAGCAGAGGAACAAGGACCGCTAACACTGAAGCTTTCTTT. Its translation is CASSRGTRTANTEAFF.

The chain links TRBV12-3 or TRBV12-4 to TRBJ2-5; 8 bases align to TRBD2. The CDR3 length is 16 residues. After removal of 7 bases from V and 4 bases from J, the junction contained 14 bases not matched to a gene. The CDR3 sequence is CASIPGPGLVGETQYF. CDR3 sequence (DNA): TGTGCCAGCATCCCTGGCCCGGGACTAGTGGGAGAGACCCAGTACTTC.

This clonotype showed up many times. The V call is TRBV5-6, the J call TRBJ2-2; a possible D gene is TRBD1 (6 bases). Trimming removed 3 bases at V and 7 bases at J, with 22 bases between. This CDR3 has 17 amino acids. CDR1 and CDR2 from the germline V gene are SGHDT and YYEEEE. CDR3 coding DNA: TGTGCCAGCAGCTCTATTCCCGGGACACACCCGGGCGGGGAGCTGTTTTTT. Its translation: CASSSIPGTHPGGELFF.